Listed here are 12 T cell receptor beta chains from one sample, sequenced in a study of blood T cell repertoires in COVID-19. TCRdb's table, derived via immunoSEQ multiplex PCR, lists solely in-frame clones and lacks some. The sample shows approximately 230,000 clones, 85% to 90% of them seen only once. The sequenced sample consisted of PBMCs or T cells enriched from blood (not recorded which). The origin of the receptors is a woman in her twenties or thirties who had recovered from COVID-19.

The chain carries TRBV7-2 and TRBJ1-1, with 11 bases lining up with TRBD1. The CDR3 sequence is 14 residues long. Germline values: CDR1 SGHTA, CDR2 FQGNSA. The V segment lost 3 bases and the J segment 4 bases; nucleotides outside the gene matches: 1. Here the CDR3 DNA reads TGTGCCAGCAGCTTCGGGACAGGGGGCACTGAAGCTTTCTTT. It translates to CASSFGTGGTEAFF. Supplemented by reference TRBV7-2 and TRBJ1-1, the full variable domain reads GAGVSQSPSNKVTEKGKDVELRCDPISGHTALYWYRQSLGQGLEFLIYFQGNSAPDKSGLPSDRFSAERTGGSVSTLTIQRTQQEDSAVYLCASSFGTGGTEAFFGQGTRLTVV.

The chain employs TRBV19 and TRBJ2-5, with D perhaps TRBD2 (5 bases). V was cut by 3 bases and J by 4 bases, with 12 bases left in between. CDR3 size: 14 residues. Per germline, CDR1 LNHDA and CDR2 SQIVND (reference sequence). CDR3 DNA: TGTGCCAGTAGTATGGAGCGGAAAGTAGAGACCCAGTACTTC. As protein: CASSMERKVETQYF.

The gene calls are TRBV5-1 and TRBJ1-1; 8 bases are a match to TRBD1. Trimming cost V 4 bases and J 11 bases; bases outside gene matches: 7. The germline V gene has CDR1 SGHRS and CDR2 YFSETQ. CDR3 length: 12 residues. The CDR3 nucleotides are TGCGCCAGCAGCCGAGACAGGGGTCTCGCTTTCTTT. Protein: CASSRDRGLAFF.

The V call is TRBV16, the J call TRBJ2-1, with 9 bases fitting TRBD1. The CDR3 contains 16 residues. Germline lookup yields CDR1 KGHSY and CDR2 FQNENV. Unmatched junction bases numbered 7, after V lost 0 bases and J lost 7 bases. The CDR3 DNA reads TGTGCCAGCAGCCAATCAGTGACAGGGGGGGAGAATGAGCAGTTCTTC. Its translation is CASSQSVTGGENEQFF. Drawing the rest from reference TRBV16 and TRBJ2-1, the complete variable domain is GEEVAQTPKHLVRGEGQKAKLYCAPIKGHSYVFWYQQVLKNEFKFLISFQNENVFDETGMPKERFSAKCLPNSPCSLEIQATKLEDSAVYFCASSQSVTGGENEQFFGPGTRLTVL.

V and J are TRBV5-4 and TRBJ2-2, with TRBD1 matching over 7 bases. V was pared by 3 bases and J by 5 bases, with 7 bases of the junction left unmatched. The CDR3 is made up of 15 amino acids. Germline V lookup: CDR1 SGHNT, CDR2 YYREEE (reference sequence). CDR3: CASSWAGTDTGELFF. The CDR3 region has the DNA TGTGCCAGCAGCTGGGCCGGGACAGATACCGGGGAGCTGTTTTTT.

V gene TRBV28 combines with J gene TRBJ1-1, with 8 bases identical to TRBD1. The CDR3 has 11 amino acids. Looked up from germline, CDR1 is MDHEN and CDR2 is SYDVKM. Losses at the gene ends were 5 bases for V and 8 bases for J; bases not matched to a gene: 1. DNA of the CDR3: TGTGCCAGCAGTACAGGGGGGGAAGCTTTCTTT. It encodes CASSTGGEAFF. The full variable domain, completed using reference TRBV28 and TRBJ1-1, is DVKVTQSSRYLVKRTGEKVFLECVQDMDHENMFWYRQDPGLGLRLIYFSYDVKMKEKGDIPEGYSVSREKKERFSLILESASTNQTSMYLCASSTGGEAFFGQGTRLTVV.

The chain is built from TRBV6-5 and TRBJ1-1, with TRBD1 as a possible D gene (5 bases). The V gene's germline CDR1 is MNHEY and CDR2 SVGAGI. V was clipped by 1 base and J by 0 bases, with 12 bases between them. The CDR3 loop spans 16 amino acids. The CDR3 loop reads CASSYLGGGLNTEAFF. The CDR3 nucleotides read TGTGCCAGCAGTTACTTGGGGGGGGGATTGAACACTGAAGCTTTCTTT.

The CDR3 sequence is CASSGSSSGESPSTDTQYF. The CDR3 coding sequence is TGTGCCAGCAGCGGCTCGTCTAGCGGGGAGTCGCCTAGCACAGATACGCAGTATTTT. The chain couples TRBV7-2 to TRBJ2-3, with TRBD2 matching over 9 bases. Germline values: CDR1 SGHTA, CDR2 FQGNSA. V lost 5 bases, J lost 0 bases, and 15 bases stayed unmatched. The CDR3 is 19 amino acids.

The chain is built from TRBV28 and TRBJ1-1; D is uncertain. Germline-derived CDR1 and CDR2 are MDHEN and SYDVKM. V was shortened by 10 bases and J by 7 bases, with 13 bases between the two germline ends. The CDR3 totals 11 residues. CDR3 DNA sequence: TGTGCCACTCAAAGGACTTTTGAAGCTTTCTTT. Translated, it gives CATQRTFEAFF.

This clone appeared a single time. The chain carries TRBV27 and TRBJ2-1; 10 positions agree with TRBD1. Germline trimming cut 5 bases from V and 6 bases from J; bases unmatched to any gene: 7. This CDR3 contains 15 residues. Germline V gene sequence: CDR1 MNHEY, CDR2 SMNVEV (reference sequence). CDR3 loop: CASSKGQGLANEQFF. CDR3 DNA: TGTGCCAGCAGTAAGGGACAGGGGCTCGCCAATGAGCAGTTCTTC.

This sequence joins TRBV27 and TRBJ1-1; maybe TRBD1 (6 bases). With 7 bases removed from V and 0 bases from J, the gap between germline ends came to 18 bases. CDR3 length: 16 residues. Germline-derived CDR1 and CDR2 are MNHEY and SMNVEV (reference sequence). CDR3 nucleotides: TGTGCCAGCATTCCCTGGGGGGGGCACATGAACACTGAAGCTTTCTTT. It codes for CASIPWGGHMNTEAFF.

The J gene is TRBJ2-7, the V gene TRBV5-4; D gene ambiguous. The CDR3 is made up of 13 amino acids. The germline V and J ends were trimmed by 0 bases and 2 bases, with 6 bases remaining between them. In germline, CDR1 is SGHNT, CDR2 YYREEE (reference sequence). The DNA for the CDR3 is TGTGCCAGCAGCTTGGCTCCTACCTACGAGCAGTACTTC. This translates into CASSLAPTYEQYF.